These 18 T cell receptor beta chains share one sample of origin, sequenced in a study of T cells in Graves' hyperthyroidism and ophthalmopathy. There were TCR beta CDR3 regions amplified from RNA transcripts. Researchers ran a first-round RT-PCR on the TCR CDR3 using the HTBI primer set. TCRdb reprocessed the multiplex PCR reads with MiXCR, giving one entry per CDR3 protein. The repertoire holds roughly 180,000 distinct CDR3 sequences, more than 15% seen once, with 25% to 35% in the top ten. The sample consisted of blood. The receptor set was obtained from a woman in her 50s with Graves' hyperthyroidism.

This clonotype occurred a few times. This chain uses TRBV13 with TRBJ1-4, with D perhaps TRBD1 (6 bases). Trimming left V 3 bases short and J 5 bases short, with 10 bases between. Germline CDR1 PRHDT, CDR2 FYEKMQ (reference sequence). CDR3 size: 14 residues. CDR3 region: CASSFLTGNEKLFF. The CDR3 DNA is TGTGCCAGCAGCTTCTTAACAGGGAATGAAAAACTGTTTTTT.

This clonotype was observed at least ten times. The chain uses TRBV20-1 and TRBJ1-2; D is possibly TRBD1 (6 bases). CDR3 length: 15 residues. The germline V gene encodes CDR1 DFQATT and CDR2 SNEGSKA (reference sequence). Trimming stripped 0 bases from V and 8 bases from J, with 19 bases between. CDR3 loop: CSARDPNRVGQGYTF. The CDR3 bases are TGCAGTGCTAGAGATCCGAACAGGGTGGGTCAAGGCTACACCTTC.

This clonotype appeared many times. This sequence joins TRBV5-1 and TRBJ1-3; no clear D. This CDR3 has 16 amino acids. Per the germline V gene, CDR1 is SGHRS and CDR2 is YFSETQ. V dropped 0 bases and J dropped 0 bases, with 10 bases sitting between them. In DNA form, the CDR3 reads TGCGCCAGCAGCTTGGGAGATCTGAACTCTGGAAACACCATATATTTT. This gives the protein CASSLGDLNSGNTIYF.

This clonotype was seen repeatedly, ten times or more. V gene TRBV5-4 combines with J gene TRBJ1-4; 7 bases are a match to TRBD1. There are 14 residues in the CDR3. V lost 4 bases to trimming and J lost 7 bases; unmatched junction nucleotides: 7. From germline, CDR1 is SGHNT and CDR2 YYREEE (reference sequence). DNA of the CDR3: TGTGCCAGCAGCCCGGGGGACAGACGTGAAAAACTGTTTTTT. Protein sequence: CASSPGDRREKLFF. The full variable domain, completed using reference TRBV5-4 and TRBJ1-4, is ETGVTQSPTHLIKTRGQQVTLRCSSQSGHNTVSWYQQALGQGPQFIFQYYREEENGRGNFPPRFSGLQFPNYSSELNVNALELDDSALYLCASSPGDRREKLFFGSGTQLSVL.

This chain links TRBV7-2 with TRBJ1-2; 8 nucleotides match TRBD1. The length of the CDR3 is 14 residues. Trimming took 4 bases from V and 4 from J; bases not matched to a gene: 5. CDR1 and CDR2 (germline): SGHTA, FQGNSA. The CDR3 DNA reads TGTGCCAGCAGCTCCGGGACAGGCTTCTATGGCTACACCTTC. Translating gives CASSSGTGFYGYTF.

This clonotype was seen more than once but under ten times. At one end, the junction sequence differs from germline, possibly due to a read error. J is TRBJ1-3 and V is TRBV7-2; D is possibly TRBD1 (6 bases). The germline CDR1 and CDR2 sequences are SGHTA and FQGNSA. The CDR3 has 16 residues. The CDR3 region is CASSLGGRHDGSTIYF. The CDR3 nucleotides read TGTGCCAGCAGCTTGGGGGGCAGGCATGATGGAAGCACCATATATTTT.

This clonotype has a count of ten or more. This chain uses TRBV9 with TRBJ2-1; D gene unclear. This CDR3 region has 13 residues. CDR1 is SGDLS and CDR2 is YYNGEE in the germline V gene. V was clipped by 0 bases and J by 10 bases, with 11 bases between them. CDR3 bases: TGTGCCAGCAGCGTAGGGTCAGGACCCGAGCAGTTCTTC. Protein: CASSVGSGPEQFF.

CDR3 DNA sequence: TGTGCCAGCAGTTCCCTAAAACCTAGCGGGAGCACCGGGGAGCTGTTTTTT. Protein product: CASSSLKPSGSTGELFF. This sequence joins TRBV6-4 and TRBJ2-2, with 10 positions matching TRBD2. In germline, CDR1 is MRHNA, CDR2 SNTAGT. V dropped 5 bases and J dropped 4; count of bases not matched to a gene: 10. The CDR3 sequence is 17 residues long.

This clonotype came up many times. The rearrangement uses TRBV5-1 and TRBJ1-1; no firm D call. The CDR3 has 14 residues. Trimming removed 1 base from V and 1 base from J, with 8 bases in between. Germline loops: CDR1 SGHRS, CDR2 YFSETQ. The CDR3 reads CASSLPRQNTEAFF. In DNA, the CDR3 is TGCGCCAGCAGCTTGCCCCGACAGAACACTGAAGCTTTCTTT.

Many counts were recorded for this clonotype. The J gene is TRBJ1-6, the V gene TRBV10-3, with 9 bases that match TRBD1. Losses at the gene ends were 6 bases for V and 13 bases for J; bases not matched to a gene: 13. The CDR3 has 15 amino acids. CDR1 is ENHRY and CDR2 is SYGVKD in the germline V gene. As DNA, the CDR3 is TGTGCCATCAGGGACACGGGACAGGGAACGGCCCCCCTCCACTTT. This translates into CAIRDTGQGTAPLHF.

This clonotype has at least ten counts. V is TRBV7-2 and J is TRBJ1-5; D gene uncertain. Germline CDR1 SGHTA, CDR2 FQGNSA. This CDR3 region has 16 residues. Trimming removed 0 bases at V and 0 bases at J, with 9 bases between. CDR3 sequence reads: CASSLAAGYSNQPQHF. The CDR3 region has the DNA TGTGCCAGCAGCTTAGCAGCGGGCTATAGCAATCAGCCCCAGCATTTT.

This clonotype occurred a few times. The chain couples TRBV7-9 to TRBJ2-1; D is possibly TRBD1 or TRBD2 (6 bases each). Trimming removed 10 bases at V and 3 bases at J, with 19 bases between. The CDR3 has 15 residues. In germline, CDR1 is SEHNR, CDR2 FQNEAQ (reference sequence). The CDR3 region has the DNA TGTGCCAACGGAAAGGGGGGCATGGGCTACAATGAGCAGTTCTTC. As protein: CANGKGGMGYNEQFF.

V is TRBV19 and J is TRBJ1-1; D is unclear. CDR1 LNHDA and CDR2 SQIVND come from the germline V gene (reference sequence). There are 15 residues in the CDR3. Trimming stripped 3 bases from V and 3 bases from J, with 14 bases between. Written as DNA, the CDR3 is TGTGCCAGTAGTATGGGTTTGGGGATTGACACTGAAGCTTTCTTT. Amino acid sequence: CASSMGLGIDTEAFF.

This clonotype appeared many times. The chain recombines TRBV27 with TRBJ2-1; possible D gene TRBD2, 6 bases. Germline CDR1 reads MNHEY; CDR2 reads SMNVEV (reference sequence). This CDR3 is 13 amino acids long. The V and J ends lost 2 bases and 6 bases respectively, with 8 bases between them. This CDR3 is CASSLVRGNEQFF. DNA for the CDR3: TGTGCCAGCAGTTTAGTGCGGGGCAATGAGCAGTTCTTC.

This clonotype was picked up many times. V usage is TRBV28 and J usage is TRBJ1-1, with 9 bases aligning to TRBD1. In germline, CDR1 is MDHEN, CDR2 SYDVKM. CDR3 size: 17 residues. V trimming: 2 bases; J trimming: 0 bases; junction bases outside the gene matches: 7. In DNA form, the CDR3 reads TGTGCCAGCAGTTTACGGGACAGGGCTATGATGAACACTGAAGCTTTCTTT. Its translation is CASSLRDRAMMNTEAFF.

This rearrangement joins TRBV9 to TRBJ2-7; D might be TRBD2 (6 bases). The CDR3 contains 11 residues. V was cut by 3 bases and J by 6 bases, with 7 bases left in between. CDR1 and CDR2 from the germline V gene are SGDLS and YYNGEE. The DNA for the CDR3 is TGTGCCAGCAGCGGGGGGGTCGAGCAGTACTTC. Protein sequence: CASSGGVEQYF.

Comment on this clonotype: One junction end disagrees with the germline gene, perhaps due to a read error. This chain's CDR3 is CASSLTGGTDAFF. The DNA of the CDR3 is TGTGCCAGCAGCTTAACGGGGGGAACTGATGCTTTCTTT. The J gene is TRBJ1-1, the V gene TRBV11-2, with D perhaps TRBD1 (5 bases). Germline V gene sequence: CDR1 SGHAT, CDR2 FQNNGV. The CDR3 totals 13 residues.

This clonotype was seen a few times. A much larger clone lies one base from this, so it may be a read error. V gene TRBV24-1 combines with J gene TRBJ2-2; D possibly matches TRBD1 or TRBD2 (6 bases each). The germline gives CDR1 KGHDR, CDR2 SFDVKD. The CDR3 loop spans 15 amino acids. Here the CDR3 DNA reads TGTGCCACCGGTGACCCTGGGGGGCCGGTCGGGGAGCTGTTTTTT. It is translated as CATGDPGGPVGELFF.